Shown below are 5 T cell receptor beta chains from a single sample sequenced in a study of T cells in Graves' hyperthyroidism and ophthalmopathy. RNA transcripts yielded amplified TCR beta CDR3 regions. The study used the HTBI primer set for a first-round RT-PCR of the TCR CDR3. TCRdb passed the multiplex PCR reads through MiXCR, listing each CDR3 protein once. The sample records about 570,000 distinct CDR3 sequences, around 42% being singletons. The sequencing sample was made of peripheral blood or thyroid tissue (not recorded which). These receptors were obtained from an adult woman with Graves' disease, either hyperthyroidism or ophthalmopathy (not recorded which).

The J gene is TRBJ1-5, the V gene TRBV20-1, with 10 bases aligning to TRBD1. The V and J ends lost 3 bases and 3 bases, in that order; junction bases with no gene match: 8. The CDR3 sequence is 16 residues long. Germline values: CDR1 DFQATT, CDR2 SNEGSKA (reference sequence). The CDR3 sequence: CSASAGQGPNNQPQHF. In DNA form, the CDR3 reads TGCAGTGCTAGCGCGGGACAGGGGCCAAACAATCAGCCCCAGCATTTT.

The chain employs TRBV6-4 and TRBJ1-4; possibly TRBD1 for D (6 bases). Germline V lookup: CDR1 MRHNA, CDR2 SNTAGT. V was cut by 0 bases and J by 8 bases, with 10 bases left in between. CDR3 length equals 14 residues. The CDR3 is CASSDSRDTEKLFF. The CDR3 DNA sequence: TGTGCCAGCAGTGACTCCCGGGACACAGAAAAACTGTTTTTT.

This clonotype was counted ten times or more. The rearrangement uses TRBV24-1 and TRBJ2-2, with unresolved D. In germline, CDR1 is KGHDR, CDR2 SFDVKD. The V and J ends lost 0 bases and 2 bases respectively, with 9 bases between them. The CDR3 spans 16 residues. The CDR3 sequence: CATSDLRYTNTGELFF. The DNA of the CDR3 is TGTGCCACCAGTGATTTGCGATACACCAACACCGGGGAGCTGTTTTTT.

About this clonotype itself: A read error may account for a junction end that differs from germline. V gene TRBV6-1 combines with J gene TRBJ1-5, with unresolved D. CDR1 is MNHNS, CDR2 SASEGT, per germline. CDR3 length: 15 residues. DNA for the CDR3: TGTGCCATCAGTGAGTCGAGACCTAGCAATCAGCCCCAGCATTTT. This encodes CAISESRPSNQPQHF.

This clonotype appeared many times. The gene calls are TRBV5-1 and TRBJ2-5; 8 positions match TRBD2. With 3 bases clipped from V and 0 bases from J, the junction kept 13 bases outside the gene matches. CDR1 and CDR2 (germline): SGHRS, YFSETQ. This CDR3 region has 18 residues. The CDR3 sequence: CASSWGITSGAHQETQYF. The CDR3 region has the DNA TGCGCCAGCAGCTGGGGCATTACTAGCGGAGCCCACCAAGAGACCCAGTACTTC. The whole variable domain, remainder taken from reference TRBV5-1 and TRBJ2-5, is KAGVTQTPRYLIKTRGQQVTLSCSPISGHRSVSWYQQTPGQGLQFLFEYFSETQRNKGNFPGRFSGRQFSNSRSEMNVSTLELGDSALYLCASSWGITSGAHQETQYFGPGTRLLVL.